A selection of T cell receptor beta chains follows, all from one sample in a study of blood T cell repertoires in COVID-19. TCRdb's table, derived via immunoSEQ multiplex PCR, lists solely in-frame clones and lacks some. The data show about 210,000 clones, about nine tenths seen once. Sequencing used peripheral blood. The receptors stem from a man aged 18 to 29 with active or convalescent COVID-19. Each CDR3 is given with its conserved first and last residue.

j_gene | v_gene | CDR3aa
TRBJ2-1 | TRBV11-2 | CASSLMDRGLGNEQFF
TRBJ2-3 | TRBV5-1 | CASSLQHGTDTQYF
TRBJ2-7 | TRBV6-5 | CASSRTGVRIEQYF
TRBJ1-1 | TRBV12-3/TRBV12-4 | CASSLGRYTEAFF
TRBJ1-3 | TRBV18 | CASSQTGTGSGNTIYF
TRBJ2-7 | TRBV6-2/TRBV6-3 | CASSMTSRDYYEQYF
TRBJ1-6 | TRBV7-9 | CASRDQGLNSPLHF
TRBJ2-2 | TRBV5-5 | CASSPLSGRSTGELFF
TRBJ2-6 | TRBV25-1 | CASSAGFSGANVLTF
TRBJ1-2 | TRBV7-9 | CASSLGTTFGGYTF
TRBJ1-2 | TRBV27 | CASSSTGQTYGYTF
TRBJ2-3 | TRBV4-1 | CASSQEYTGFGDTQYF
TRBJ2-7 | TRBV6-5 | CASSYSGTGFSEQYF
TRBJ2-1 | TRBV5-6 | CASSLKTSGVYNEQFF
TRBJ2-4 | TRBV21-1 | CASSKYQGASKNIQYF
TRBJ1-6 | TRBV2 | CASSEGQFNSPLHF
TRBJ1-5 | TRBV5-5 | CASSPGLTGGGLPQHF
TRBJ2-1 | TRBV9 | CASSVGNSDNEQFF
TRBJ1-1 | TRBV2 | CASSGGGYTEAFF
TRBJ1-4 | TRBV19 | CASTHPYAAGEKLFF
TRBJ1-2 | TRBV30 | CAKGVQGARYGYTF
TRBJ1-1 | TRBV19 | CASSDTGGTEAFF
TRBJ2-2 | TRBV7-2 | CASSLSSTGELFF
TRBJ2-5 | TRBV7-2 | CASSTRALQETQYF